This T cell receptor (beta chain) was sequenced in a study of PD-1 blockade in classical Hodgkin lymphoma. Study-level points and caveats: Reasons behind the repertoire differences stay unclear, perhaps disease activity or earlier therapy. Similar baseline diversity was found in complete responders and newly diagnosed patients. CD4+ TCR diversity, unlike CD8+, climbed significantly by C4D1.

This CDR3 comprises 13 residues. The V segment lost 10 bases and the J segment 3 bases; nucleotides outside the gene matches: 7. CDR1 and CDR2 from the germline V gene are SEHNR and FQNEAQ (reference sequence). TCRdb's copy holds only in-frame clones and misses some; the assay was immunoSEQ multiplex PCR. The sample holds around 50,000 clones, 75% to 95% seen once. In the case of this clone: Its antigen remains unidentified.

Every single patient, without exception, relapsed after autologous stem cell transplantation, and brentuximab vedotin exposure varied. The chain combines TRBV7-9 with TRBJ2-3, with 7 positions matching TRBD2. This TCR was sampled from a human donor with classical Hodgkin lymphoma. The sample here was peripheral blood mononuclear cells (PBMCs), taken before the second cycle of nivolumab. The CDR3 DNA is TGTGCCACCCAACTAGCGATGACAGATACGCAGTATTTT. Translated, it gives CATQLAMTDTQYF. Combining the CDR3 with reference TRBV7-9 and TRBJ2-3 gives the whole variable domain DTGVSQNPRHKITKRGQNVTFRCDPISEHNRLYWYRQTLGQGPEFLTYFQNEAQLEKSRLLSDRFSAERPKGSFSTLEIQRTEQGDSAMYLCATQLAMTDTQYFGPGTRLTVL.